These T cell receptor beta chains were read from a single sample in a study of circulating and synovial CD4+ cells in juvenile arthritis. Clones were sequenced by immunoSEQ multiplex PCR, and TCRdb holds only the in-frame ones, with some missing. The table includes tens of thousands of clones, 95% to 96% detected once. The specimen sequenced was CD4+ T cells from blood. The receptors originated from a human donor with juvenile idiopathic arthritis. The CDR3 runs from the conserved cysteine through the conserved F or W. The D gene is left open where the match is weak. Size is stated for part of the rows, as once, few or many counts, or as a class when the clone is expanded.

v_gene	abundance	j_gene	d_gene	CDR3nt	CDR3aa
TRBV5-1	NA	TRBJ2-3	TRBD2	TGCGCCAGCACTACCCGACTAGCGGGAGAGGGAGATACGCAGTATTTT	CASTTRLAGEGDTQYF
TRBV7-9	NA	TRBJ2-5	TRBD1	TGTGCCAGCAGCTTACGACCACCAGGGGGCCAAGAGACCCAGTACTTC	CASSLRPPGGQETQYF
TRBV11-3	NA	TRBJ2-2	NA	TGTGCCAGCAGCCCTCAGATTAACACCGGGGAGCTGTTTTTT	CASSPQINTGELFF
TRBV30	NA	TRBJ2-7	NA	TGTGCCTGGAGGCCCCTCTGGGAGAGGACCTACGAGCAGTACTTC	CAWRPLWERTYEQYF
TRBV5-6	NA	TRBJ1-5	TRBD1	TGTGCCAGCAGCCACACGATGGACAGGCGCGATCAGCCCCAGCATTTT	CASSHTMDRRDQPQHF
TRBV2	NA	TRBJ2-3	NA	TGTGCCAGCAGTGAAGTCGGCAGGCCGTTGGCCACAGATACGCAGTATTTT	CASSEVGRPLATDTQYF
TRBV27	NA	TRBJ1-2	NA	TGTGCCAGCAGGGCCTCAGGGGAAAATGGCTACACCTTC	CASRASGENGYTF
TRBV19	NA	TRBJ2-1	NA	TGTGCCAGTAGTATCGCGGGGATACGATTCGGGGAGCAGTTCTTC	CASSIAGIRFGEQFF
TRBV7-2	NA	TRBJ1-2	NA	TGTGCCAGCAGCCTGTCGGGAGGAGGGGATAACTATGGCTACACCTTC	CASSLSGGGDNYGYTF
TRBV19	NA	TRBJ2-7	NA	TGTGCCAGTAACCAATGGGGAGCCTACGAGCAGTACTTC	CASNQWGAYEQYF
TRBV6-1	NA	TRBJ1-2	NA	TGTGCCAGCAGTGAGGGCCGCCATGGCTACACCTTC	CASSEGRHGYTF
TRBV10-3	NA	TRBJ1-2	TRBD1	TGTGCCATCAGTGAGACAGGGGACTATGGCTACACCTTC	CAISETGDYGYTF
TRBV28	NA	TRBJ2-3	NA	TGTGCCAGCAGTTTAGGGTTAGCCCAAACGACAGATACGCAGTATTTT	CASSLGLAQTTDTQYF
TRBV9	NA	TRBJ1-6	TRBD1	TGTGCCAGCAGCTCTGGACAGGGTGATAGATCACCCCTCCACTTT	CASSSGQGDRSPLHF
TRBV19	NA	TRBJ2-5	NA	TGTGCCAGTAGTATAGCCCCGAAACAACAAGAGACCCAGTACTTC	CASSIAPKQQETQYF
TRBV6-1	NA	TRBJ1-2	TRBD1	TGTGCCAGCAGTGCCCTCGGACAGGGGGTTATTAACTATGGCTACACCTTC	CASSALGQGVINYGYTF
TRBV28	few	TRBJ1-3	TRBD1	TGTGCCAGCAGCCAACTCGCCGGGACAGGGACTGGAAACACCATATATTTT	CASSQLAGTGTGNTIYF
TRBV5-1	NA	TRBJ1-1	TRBD1	TGCGCCAGTGGGGGACAGCTAACTTCTGAAGCTTTCTTT	CASGGQLTSEAFF
TRBV14	NA	TRBJ1-1	TRBD1	TGTGCCAGCAGCTCCTACACAGGGGGGGGAGCTTTCTTT	CASSSYTGGGAFF
TRBV18	NA	TRBJ2-5	TRBD2	TGTGCCAGCTCACCAGTCGGGACTAGCGTCGAGACCCAGTACTTC	CASSPVGTSVETQYF